This T cell receptor beta chain was sequenced during a study of cytomegalovirus exposure and HLA in healthy donors. The wider study: The 130 or so validation repertoires were reported in a later analysis to have been generated on the same platform as the roughly 630 first-cohort repertoires. Study-wide findings and caveats: Among TCR sequences, most were rare, though some public TCRs appeared in many donors.

The CDR3 runs 15 residues. Trimming took 0 bases from V and 1 from J, leaving 9 bases between them. In germline, CDR1 is MGHRA, CDR2 YSYEKL. The assay was immunoSEQ multiplex PCR, and TCRdb's table has in-frame clones only and misses some. Of 90,000 to 150,000 clones detected, about nine tenths appear once; the ten largest clones hold less than 4.5%. The donors were part of the approximately 120-subject validation cohort, which stood apart from the roughly 700-subject first cohort. On this clone: The antigen remains unidentified.

The specimen sequenced was PBMCs. The receptor's source is a man aged 18 to 29 in good health and CMV-seropositive. The V call is TRBV4-1, the J call TRBJ1-1; weak D call: TRBD1 (5 bases). DNA of the CDR3: TGCGCCAGCAGCCAAGATATACAGGCGAACACTGAAGCTTTCTTT. Amino acid sequence: CASSQDIQANTEAFF.